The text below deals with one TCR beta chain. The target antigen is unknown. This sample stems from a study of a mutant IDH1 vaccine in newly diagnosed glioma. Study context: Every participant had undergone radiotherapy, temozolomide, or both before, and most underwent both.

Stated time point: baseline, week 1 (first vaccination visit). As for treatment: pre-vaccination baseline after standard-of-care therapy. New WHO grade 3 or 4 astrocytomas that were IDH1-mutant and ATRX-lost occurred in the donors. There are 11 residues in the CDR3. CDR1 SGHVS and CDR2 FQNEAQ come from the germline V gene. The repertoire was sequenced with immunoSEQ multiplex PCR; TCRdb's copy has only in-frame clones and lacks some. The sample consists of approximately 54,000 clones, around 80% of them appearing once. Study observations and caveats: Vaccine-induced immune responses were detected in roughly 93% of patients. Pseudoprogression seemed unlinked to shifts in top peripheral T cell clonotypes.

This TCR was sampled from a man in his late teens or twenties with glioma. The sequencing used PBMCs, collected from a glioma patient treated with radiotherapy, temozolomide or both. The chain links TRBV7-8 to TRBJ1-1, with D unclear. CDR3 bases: TGTGGAGCCGGCCCCGGGGCTGAAGCTTTCTTT. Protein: CGAGPGAEAFF.